The rows below give T cell receptor beta chains drawn from one sample of a study of T cell changes during pregnancy in multiple sclerosis. This table comes from immunoSEQ multiplex PCR, and its TCRdb copy is limited to in-frame clones, with some not included. Among over 30,000 clones, around nine tenths were seen once, and the ten largest hold around 3.4%. Here the sequenced sample was CD8+ T cells from peripheral blood mononuclear cells, taken in the third trimester of pregnancy. Every receptor here comes from a female donor with multiple sclerosis, enrolled in a pregnancy study. The CDR3 runs from the conserved cysteine through the conserved F or W. D genes are given only for firm matches. Only some rows state a clone size, as once, few, many or a class for expanded clones.

v_gene	j_gene	abundance	d_gene	CDR3nt	CDR3aa
TRBV2	TRBJ1-2	NA	NA	TGTGCCACCCTGGCGGGCGGGTACTATGGCTACACCTTC	CATLAGGYYGYTF
TRBV2	TRBJ1-2	NA	TRBD1	TGTGCCAGCAGTGATAATAGGGGGCAAGGCTACACCTTC	CASSDNRGQGYTF
TRBV6-5	TRBJ2-3	NA	NA	TGTGCCAGCAGTTACACCCGACAACTGTATACGCAGTATTTT	CASSYTRQLYTQYF
TRBV4-3	TRBJ1-2	NA	TRBD1	TGCGCCAGCAGCCAAGAGGGACAGGGATTAAGTGGCTACACCTTC	CASSQEGQGLSGYTF
TRBV4-3	TRBJ2-3	NA	NA	TGCGCCAGCAGCCAAGATGAACAGGGAACAGATACGCAGTATTTT	CASSQDEQGTDTQYF
TRBV2	TRBJ1-5	NA	NA	TGTGCCAGCAAGAGGAGGCGCCCTGGAAATAGCAATCAGCCCCAGCATTTT	CASKRRRPGNSNQPQHF
TRBV9	TRBJ2-4	NA	NA	TGTGCCAGCAGCGTAGATTCTGTGGAGCGACAGGACATTCAGTACTTC	CASSVDSVERQDIQYF
TRBV19	TRBJ1-2	NA	NA	TGTGCCAGTAGTACGTCGGTGCACTATGGCTACACCTTC	CASSTSVHYGYTF
TRBV7-9	TRBJ2-7	NA	NA	TGTGCCAGCAGCTTAGTGGGTTCGGGCTACGAGCAGTACTTC	CASSLVGSGYEQYF
TRBV7-9	TRBJ2-1	NA	NA	TGTGCCAGCAGCCCCACCGCGGGTTCCTCCTACAATGAGCAGTTCTTC	CASSPTAGSSYNEQFF
TRBV7-3	TRBJ2-5	once	NA	TGTGCCAGCAGCTTGTCCGGGAGTGAGACCCAGTACTTC	CASSLSGSETQYF
TRBV11-2	TRBJ2-5	NA	NA	TGTGCCAGCAGCTTAGTGGGACAAGGAGAGACCCAGTACTTC	CASSLVGQGETQYF
TRBV5-8	TRBJ1-2	NA	TRBD1	TGTGCCAGCAGCTTGGGGACAGGGGGAGTCTATGGCTACACCTTC	CASSLGTGGVYGYTF
TRBV5-6	TRBJ1-2	NA	TRBD1	TGTGCCAGCAGCCAGAGGGTCACACAGGGGGCGCTTGGCTACACCTTC	CASSQRVTQGALGYTF
TRBV7-9	TRBJ2-1	NA	TRBD1	TGTGCCAGCAGCTTACCACTGACAGGGATTGTGAACGAGCAGTTCTTC	CASSLPLTGIVNEQFF
TRBV4-1	TRBJ1-1	NA	NA	TGCGCCAGCAGCCAAGTCGGGGGGGAGGACACTGAAGCTTTCTTT	CASSQVGGEDTEAFF
TRBV5-6	TRBJ1-2	NA	TRBD1	TGTGCCAGCAGCCCGGGACAGGGCTATGGCTACACCTTC	CASSPGQGYGYTF
TRBV11-2	TRBJ1-1	once	TRBD1	TGTGCCAGCAGCACCGGGACAGCTTATGAAGCTTTCTTT	CASSTGTAYEAFF
TRBV6-5	TRBJ2-5	NA	NA	TGTGCCAGCAGTTACGCACTAGTAAGGGAGACCCAGTACTTC	CASSYALVRETQYF
TRBV4-1	TRBJ2-7	NA	TRBD1	TGCGCCAGCAGCCAACCGGGACAGGGCCGCTACGAGCAGTACTTC	CASSQPGQGRYEQYF
TRBV29-1	TRBJ2-2	NA	NA	TGCAGCGTTCGGGTGGGCGGGGAGCTGTTTTTT	CSVRVGGELFF
TRBV29-1	TRBJ2-3	NA	TRBD2	TGCAGCGTGAGGGGCGGGGGGATCACAGATACGCAGTATTTT	CSVRGGGITDTQYF
TRBV4-1	TRBJ2-5	NA	NA	TGCGCCAGCAGCCAAGATTTTAGAGCGGGTGTCGAGGAGACCCAGTACTTC	CASSQDFRAGVEETQYF
TRBV18	TRBJ1-1	NA	NA	TGTGCCAGCTCACCATGGGGTGACAGCTCTAATGAAGCTTTCTTT	CASSPWGDSSNEAFF
TRBV7-9	TRBJ2-1	NA	NA	TGTGCCATGATACAGGAAGCCTTTATCAATGAGCAGTTCTTC	CAMIQEAFINEQFF
TRBV4-3	TRBJ1-1	many	NA	TGCGCCAGCAGCCAATTGGACAAGGGGGACACTGAAGCTTTCTTT	CASSQLDKGDTEAFF
TRBV7-9	TRBJ1-2	NA	NA	TGTGCCATGATGCGGGGGGGCCCCTATGGCTACACCTTC	CAMMRGGPYGYTF
TRBV9	TRBJ1-2	NA	NA	TGTGCCAGCAGCGTCGACAGTAAAAACTATGGCTACACCTTC	CASSVDSKNYGYTF
TRBV6-5	TRBJ1-1	NA	NA	TGTGCCAGCAGTACCCGCCGGCGGGTGAACACTGAAGCTTTCTTT	CASSTRRRVNTEAFF
TRBV4-1	TRBJ2-7	NA	NA	TGCGCCAGCAGCCCCCAGACAGGCTACGAGCAGTACTTC	CASSPQTGYEQYF
TRBV13	TRBJ1-2	NA	NA	TGTGCCAGCAGCTCGACAGTTTCTCATGGCTACACCTTC	CASSSTVSHGYTF
TRBV29-1	TRBJ1-1	few	TRBD1	TGCAGCGTTCCGGGGACAGATGACACTGAAGCTTTCTTT	CSVPGTDDTEAFF
TRBV30	TRBJ1-1	NA	NA	TGTGCCTGGAGTCGCGAGGCTTTCTTT	CAWSREAFF
TRBV6-4	TRBJ2-6	NA	TRBD1	TGTGCCAGCAGTGAAGGGACAGGGTCTGGGGCCAACGTCCTGACTTTC	CASSEGTGSGANVLTF
TRBV4-3	TRBJ2-6	medium-sized	NA	TGCGCCAGCAGCCAAGATGGCAGCTCTGGGGCCAACGTCCTGACTTTC	CASSQDGSSGANVLTF
TRBV21-1	TRBJ2-7	NA	NA	TGTGCCAGCAGCGTGCCCAGGGCGCCCTACGAGCAGTACTTC	CASSVPRAPYEQYF
TRBV5-1	TRBJ2-5	NA	TRBD1	TGCGCCAGCAGCCCCTCGGACAGGGCGAAGACCCAGTACTTC	CASSPSDRAKTQYF
TRBV6-4	TRBJ1-6	few	NA	TGTGCCAGCAGTGACAGCTCCAATTCACCCCTCCACTTT	CASSDSSNSPLHF
TRBV15	TRBJ2-2	NA	TRBD1	TGTGCCACCAGCACCTTCCTGGGACAGTCGAACACCGGGGAGCTGTTTTTT	CATSTFLGQSNTGELFF
TRBV14	TRBJ1-1	NA	TRBD1	TGTGCCAGCAGCCAAGAGCAGGGGGCGCTTACTGAAGCTTTCTTT	CASSQEQGALTEAFF
TRBV4-1	TRBJ2-7	NA	NA	TGCGCCAGCAGCCAAGGGAAAGGACTACAGGGGAACGAGCAGTACTTC	CASSQGKGLQGNEQYF
TRBV5-1	TRBJ2-7	NA	NA	TGCGCCAGCAGGGGAGGTAGCGGGCAGTACTTC	CASRGGSGQYF
TRBV27	TRBJ1-5	NA	NA	TGTGCCAGCAGTAGACAGGCTTACAATCAGCCCCAGCATTTT	CASSRQAYNQPQHF